The 9 T cell receptor beta chains below all came from one sample that was sequenced in a study of cytomegalovirus exposure and HLA in healthy donors. Primers for the PCR totalled 60 Vbeta and 13 Jbeta. TCRdb's table, derived via immunoSEQ multiplex PCR, lists solely in-frame clones and lacks some. Of 200,000 to 250,000 clones listed, about 86% are singletons. Sequencing was performed on PBMCs. The origin of the receptors is a woman in her sixties in good health and CMV-seropositive.

The genes are TRBV5-1 and TRBJ2-7; 7 nucleotides match TRBD1. Germline V lookup: CDR1 SGHRS, CDR2 YFSETQ. This CDR3 spans 15 amino acids. V was pared by 4 bases and J by 5 bases, with 12 bases of the junction left unmatched. The CDR3 region is CASSTSGTVVHEQYF. The DNA of the CDR3 is TGCGCCAGCAGCACCTCCGGGACAGTTGTCCACGAGCAGTACTTC. Together with reference TRBV5-1 and TRBJ2-7, the CDR3 gives the full variable domain: KAGVTQTPRYLIKTRGQQVTLSCSPISGHRSVSWYQQTPGQGLQFLFEYFSETQRNKGNFPGRFSGRQFSNSRSEMNVSTLELGDSALYLCASSTSGTVVHEQYFGPGTRLTVT.

The chain uses TRBV6-5 and TRBJ2-7; 9 nucleotides align to TRBD1. Germline CDR1 MNHEY, CDR2 SVGAGI. The CDR3 consists of 14 residues. The V gene end was trimmed by 5 bases and the J gene end by 0 bases; junction bases not matched to a gene: 2. CDR3 loop: CASSQQGASYEQYF. The CDR3 nucleotides are TGTGCCAGCAGTCAACAGGGGGCCTCCTACGAGCAGTACTTC.

The chain employs TRBV19 and TRBJ1-2; the D is unclear. Trimming removed 3 bases at V and 4 bases at J, with 9 bases between. Germline V CDR1 and CDR2: LNHDA, SQIVND (reference sequence). CDR3 length: 13 amino acids. The CDR3 region is CASSIAEGYGYTF. The CDR3 bases are TGTGCCAGTAGTATCGCGGAAGGCTATGGCTACACCTTC.

This clone was counted a few times. The V call is TRBV7-2, the J call TRBJ2-7; D gene uncertain. Germline values: CDR1 SGHTA, CDR2 FQGNSA. There are 12 residues in the CDR3. The germline V and J ends were trimmed by 2 bases and 4 bases, with 6 bases remaining between them. The CDR3 nucleotides are TGTGCCAGCAGCTTAACCACTTACGAGCAGTACTTC. Translating it yields CASSLTTYEQYF.

The chain couples TRBV5-1 to TRBJ1-1; the match to TRBD1 covers 7 bases. CDR3 length equals 14 residues. CDR1 and CDR2 from the germline V gene are SGHRS and YFSETQ. V lost 0 bases to trimming and J lost 4 bases; unmatched junction nucleotides: 3. The CDR3 region is CASSLDRGATEAFF. CDR3 sequence (DNA): TGCGCCAGCAGCTTGGACAGGGGAGCCACTGAAGCTTTCTTT.

The V gene is TRBV11-3, the J gene TRBJ1-3; tentative D call: TRBD1 (6 bases). The CDR3 runs to 17 residues. V was clipped by 1 base and J by 1 base, with 14 bases between them. The V gene's germline CDR1 is SGHNT and CDR2 YENEEA. The CDR3 region is CASSLVLGGTSGNTIYF. CDR3 nucleotide sequence: TGTGCCAGCAGCTTAGTTCTCGGGGGGACATCTGGAAACACCATATATTTT.

To note about this clone: Relative to the germline gene, one junction end is altered; a read error may explain this. The chain joins TRBV7-2 to TRBJ2-1; possible D gene TRBD1, 6 bases. Germline lookup yields CDR1 SGHTA and CDR2 FQGNSA. The CDR3 covers 16 residues. The CDR3 sequence is CASSLVGGQRTNEQFF. The CDR3 bases are TGTGCCAGCAGTTTAGTAGGGGGACAACGAACCAATGAGCAGTTCTTC.

The chain employs TRBV6-5 and TRBJ1-4; 7 positions agree with TRBD1. CDR1 and CDR2 from the germline V gene are MNHEY and SVGAGI. This CDR3 has 16 residues. After removal of 0 bases from V and 5 bases from J, the junction contained 6 bases not matched to a gene. CDR3 protein: CASSYSAGTVNEKLFF. The CDR3 DNA sequence: TGTGCCAGCAGTTACTCGGCCGGGACAGTCAATGAAAAACTGTTTTTT.

The CDR3 DNA reads TGCGCCAGCAATCCCAGCGGGAGTTCAGATACGCAGTATTTT. Translation gives CASNPSGSSDTQYF. V usage is TRBV5-1 and J usage is TRBJ2-3; TRBD2 matches 8 bases. The CDR3 runs to 14 residues. The V gene end was trimmed by 6 bases and the J gene end by 4 bases; junction bases not matched to a gene: 7. Germline loops: CDR1 SGHRS, CDR2 YFSETQ.